These T cell receptor beta chains were read from a single sample in a study of CD8 T cells in Susac syndrome. TCRdb itself ran the immunoSEQ multiplex PCR reads through MiXCR, one entry per CDR3 protein. The sample comprises about 300,000 distinct CDR3 sequences, around 91% of which are singletons, and under 0.2% rests with the top ten. The sequenced material came from CD8+ T cells from PBMCs. These receptors were taken from a human donor with multiple sclerosis. Both conserved end residues are part of each CDR3. The D gene is left open where the match is weak. Clone size is stated in some rows and not others, as once, few, many or a class when expanded.

TRBD2,TRBJ2-4,TRBV27,.,TGTGCCAGCAGGTCGGGACTACGGGACATTCAGTACTTC,CASRSGLRDIQYF
.,TRBJ1-3,TRBV27,.,TGTGCCAGCAGTCCTCAGATCTCTGGAAACACCATATATTTT,CASSPQISGNTIYF
.,TRBJ2-1,TRBV20-1,once,TGCAGTGCTAGAGGCGTCGCGGCCAAAAACAATGAGCAGTTCTTC,CSARGVAAKNNEQFF
.,TRBJ2-3,TRBV10-3,.,TGTGCCATCAGTGGTTTAGCGGAACCCACAGATACGCAGTATTTT,CAISGLAEPTDTQYF
TRBD2,TRBJ2-2,TRBV27,once,TGTGCCAGCCGCTCCTTCACTAGCGGGAGGAACACCGGGGAGCTGTTTTTT,CASRSFTSGRNTGELFF
TRBD1,TRBJ1-1,TRBV29-1,.,TGCAGCGTTGTAGCAGGGGGCGATGCTTTCTTT,CSVVAGGDAFF
.,TRBJ2-3,TRBV19,once,TGTGCCAGTAGTACCCTATCTAGTTCTAGCACAGATACGCAGTATTTT,CASSTLSSSSTDTQYF
.,TRBJ2-1,TRBV12-3/TRBV12-4,.,TGTGCCAGCACCTTGGAACCTTCGGACGTCGGGAGTAGCTCCTACAATGAGCAGTTCTTC,CASTLEPSDVGSSSYNEQFF
TRBD2,TRBJ2-5,TRBV7-3,.,TGTGCCAGCAGCCCCGGGACTAGCGGGAGTGAGACCCAGTACTTC,CASSPGTSGSETQYF
.,TRBJ2-4,TRBV4-2,.,TGTGCCAGCAGCCAAGAGAGGGGACTGAAAAACATTCAGTACTTC,CASSQERGLKNIQYF